This T cell receptor (beta chain) was documented in a study of a mutant IDH1 vaccine in newly diagnosed glioma (dated by TCRdb to the early 2020s). About the investigation overall: Eight vaccinations were administered to patients in weeks 1, 3, 5, 7, 11, 15, 19 and 23, corresponding to visits V03 through V10. In the chemotherapy-containing groups, vaccination started alongside temozolomide cycles, whereas in patients who had radiotherapy alone it started 4-6 weeks after radiotherapy. Of the approximately 34 patients who were treated, approximately 60% were male and around 38% were female, and the mean age was roughly 40 years. Prior to enrollment, standard therapy consisting of radiotherapy alone, temozolomide alone, or radiochemotherapy with temozolomide had been administered to patients, with the combination being received by most patients. Peripheral blood was collected at six visits: V03 (baseline), V05, V07, V10, V12 and V13. Longitudinal TCRB deep sequencing was done for roughly 23 treated patients, wherever samples were available for exploratory analyses.

With regard to this clone: No antigen is known for it. Base qualities are not provided; no much larger clone lies one nucleotide away.

Based on the germline V gene (reference sequence), the CDR1 and CDR2 sequences are GTSNPN and SVGIG. The CDR3, from cysteine to phenylalanine, totals 11 residues. The only DNA kept is the CDR3, 33 bases in frame from the first base. At the junction V is shortened by 5 bases and J by 8 bases; bases outside the gene matches: 3. General findings and caveats noted by the study authors: Vaccine-induced immune responses across multiple MHC alleles were detected in approximately 94% of patients. Changes in the top peripheral T cell clonotypes picked up by TCRB sequencing did not appear to be linked to pseudoprogression. The authors noted that analyses of patient blood samples could not be reproduced because of sample limitations. Availability determined which PBMC samples were chosen for TCRB deep sequencing.

The time point label, as the study defines it: week 23, last vaccination. Each vaccine dose, consisting of 300 ug of a 20-mer mutant IDH1 peptide in Montanide, was administered subcutaneously with topical imiquimod. The donors had newly diagnosed IDH1-mutant astrocytomas of WHO grade 3 or 4 that showed loss of nuclear ATRX. The samples were drawn from NOA16, a multicentre, single-arm, open-label phase I trial in Germany that tested a mutant IDH1 peptide vaccine in humans for the first time. The DNeasy Blood and Tissue Kit was used to extract genomic DNA from EDTA blood for TCRB sequencing. Library creation used the immunoSEQ multiplex PCR assay. Rearranged TCR beta chain sequences were amplified using the hsTCRB Kit according to the manufacturer's protocol. Sequencing of TCRB libraries was carried out on an Illumina MiSeq. In the source study's methods: The kit vendor's proprietary platform handled demultiplexing, trimming and gene mapping. Held by TCRdb, this immuneACCESS table contains in-frame sequences only and omits some clones. Under half of the omission traces to an unresolved V gene where checked; the cause of the rest is unknown. Clone size and V and J calls were adopted from that table, with D and trimming inferred from the DNA. Present in this sample are about 43,000 clones, approximately 88% of which were seen just once. 2% to 2.5% of the sample belongs to the ten largest clones.

In this chain, TRBV30 is recombined with TRBJ2-1; a stretch of 7 junction bases matches TRBD1. The sample here was PBMCs, taken from a glioma patient whose treatment included an IDH1 peptide vaccine. This receptor was identified in a woman between 18 and 29 years old with glioma. Some clones in this sample may be carry-over from other donors' samples. DNA sequence: TGTGCCTGGGTCAGGGGGTATGAGCAGTTCTTC. Translated, this is CAWVRGYEQFF.